These 24 T cell receptor beta chains came from one sample sequenced in a study of blood T cell repertoires in COVID-19. Profiling relied on immunoSEQ multiplex PCR, and the TCRdb table lists in-frame clones only, not all of them. Of under 250,000 clones in the sample, about nine tenths were seen once. The sample was peripheral blood. These receptors were taken from a man in his 60s who had recovered from COVID-19.

The V call is TRBV4-3, the J call TRBJ1-2; D remains ambiguous. V was clipped by 3 bases and J by 2 bases, with 13 bases between them. Germline CDR1 reads LGHNA; CDR2 reads YSLEER. CDR3 length equals 15 residues. The DNA of the CDR3 is TGCGCCAGCAGCCAGGACTATTTACCAAACTATGGCTACACCTTC. Amino acid sequence: CASSQDYLPNYGYTF.

This sequence joins TRBV28 and TRBJ2-3; tentatively, D is TRBD1 (6 bases). CDR1 MDHEN and CDR2 SYDVKM come from the germline V gene. The CDR3 spans 19 residues. Trimming removed 6 bases at V and 1 base at J, with 26 bases between. CDR3 DNA sequence: TGTGCCAGCAGAACCGGCCGGGCCCAGGGGAGAGGTGGCACAGATACGCAGTATTTT. Protein: CASRTGRAQGRGGTDTQYF.

V gene TRBV7-3 combines with J gene TRBJ1-3, with D tentatively TRBD1 (5 bases). Trimming took 3 bases from V and 4 from J, leaving 10 bases between them. The CDR3 extends over 14 amino acids. The germline gives CDR1 SGHTA, CDR2 FQGTGA. The CDR3 coding sequence is TGTGCCAGCAGCTTGGGACTTACCGGAAACACCATATATTTT. It yields the protein CASSLGLTGNTIYF.

This chain uses TRBV5-1 with TRBJ2-4, with 12 bases fitting TRBD2. V lost 5 bases, J lost 6 bases, and 0 bases stayed unmatched. Germline lookup yields CDR1 SGHRS and CDR2 YFSETQ. The CDR3 has 13 residues. CDR3 amino acids: CASRLAGGNIQYF. In DNA form, the CDR3 reads TGCGCCAGCAGACTAGCGGGGGGAAACATTCAGTACTTC.

The chain is built from TRBV18 and TRBJ2-7; tentatively, D is TRBD1 (6 bases). CDR3 length equals 14 residues. V was shortened by 4 bases and J by 2 bases, with 12 bases between the two germline ends. Germline V gene data show CDR1 as KGHSH and CDR2 as LQKENI. The CDR3 DNA reads TGTGCCAGCTCACGGGGACAATCCACCTACGAGCAGTACTTC. It translates to CASSRGQSTYEQYF.

J is TRBJ2-1 and V is TRBV5-1; TRBD2 matches 9 bases. CDR3 size: 15 residues. The V segment lost 3 bases and the J segment 6 bases; nucleotides outside the gene matches: 7. Germline CDR1 SGHRS, CDR2 YFSETQ. As DNA, the CDR3 is TGCGCCAGCAGCTACCTTAGCGGGGGAAGCAATGAGCAGTTCTTC. Amino acids: CASSYLSGGSNEQFF.

The V gene is TRBV27, the J gene TRBJ1-1, with D perhaps TRBD1 (5 bases). Germline CDR1 is MNHEY and CDR2 is SMNVEV (reference sequence). Trimming shortened V by 0 bases and J by 5 bases, and 13 bases separated the two germline ends. The CDR3 is 15 amino acids. The CDR3 DNA sequence: TGTGCCAGCAGTTTATCCTGGGGGGTTGGTACTGAAGCTTTCTTT. It is translated as CASSLSWGVGTEAFF.

The chain joins TRBV20-1 to TRBJ2-4; the match to TRBD2 covers 11 bases. The CDR3 loop spans 16 amino acids. Germline CDR1 DFQATT, CDR2 SNEGSKA (reference sequence). V trimming: 3 bases; J trimming: 0 bases; junction bases outside the gene matches: 4. The DNA for the CDR3 is TGCAGTGCTAGTGGGACTAGCGGACTAGCCAAAAACATTCAGTACTTC. Protein sequence: CSASGTSGLAKNIQYF.

This clone was detected a few times. This chain joins TRBV7-9 and TRBJ1-1, with no clear D. V lost 1 base and J lost 6, with 12 bases in between. Germline assignment: CDR1 SEHNR and CDR2 FQNEAQ (reference sequence). The CDR3 is 14 residues long. CDR3 region: CASSLEKPPAEAFF. The CDR3 nucleotides read TGTGCCAGCAGCTTAGAAAAACCCCCGGCTGAAGCTTTCTTT. Full variable domain (missing parts from reference TRBV7-9 and TRBJ1-1): DTGVSQNPRHKITKRGQNVTFRCDPISEHNRLYWYRQTLGQGPEFLTYFQNEAQLEKSRLLSDRFSAERPKGSFSTLEIQRTEQGDSAMYLCASSLEKPPAEAFFGQGTRLTVV.

V gene TRBV28 combines with J gene TRBJ1-3, with D maybe TRBD1 (5 bases). The CDR3 runs to 14 residues. V lost 7 bases and J 4 bases, leaving 14 bases between the germline ends. Germline CDR1 is MDHEN and CDR2 is SYDVKM. The CDR3 coding sequence is TGTGCCAGCACCGCCCCGGGGGGGGGAAACACCATATATTTT. Encoded protein: CASTAPGGGNTIYF.

The gene calls are TRBV2 and TRBJ2-1, with 12 bases matching TRBD2. J lost 4 bases, V lost 8 bases, and 0 bases had no gene match. CDR1 and CDR2 (germline): SNHLY, FYNNEI. The CDR3 is 13 amino acids. The CDR3 region is CASGTSGYNEQFF. CDR3 coding DNA: TGTGCCAGCGGGACTAGCGGGTACAATGAGCAGTTCTTC.

The J gene is TRBJ2-3, the V gene TRBV3-1 (or the pseudogene TRBV3-2), with 9 bases fitting TRBD1. This CDR3 region has 15 residues. Germline values: CDR1 LGHDT, CDR2 YNNKEL (reference sequence). The V segment lost 1 base and the J segment 7 bases; nucleotides outside the gene matches: 6. For the CDR3, the DNA is TGTGCCAGCAGCCAAGGCGCGGGACAGGGTTATACGCAGTATTTT. Encoded protein: CASSQGAGQGYTQYF.

This clone was recorded a few times. The rearrangement uses TRBV11-3 and TRBJ1-1; TRBD1 might be the D (5 bases). CDR1 is SGHNT and CDR2 is YENEEA in the germline V gene. Deletions cut 4 bases from V and 9 bases from J, with 12 bases between. CDR3 size: 12 residues. The CDR3 DNA reads as TGTGCCAGCAGCTCAGGGAATCTACAAGCTTTCTTT. Its translation: CASSSGNLQAFF.

This chain joins TRBV5-6 and TRBJ2-2, with a tentative D call TRBD1 (6 bases). Trimming pared 1 base from V and 6 bases from J, leaving 16 bases between. The CDR3 is 16 residues long. From germline, CDR1 is SGHDT and CDR2 YYEEEE. The CDR3 coding sequence is TGTGCCAGCAGCTTGATGAGCCAGGGGTACCCCGGGGAGCTGTTTTTT. This encodes CASSLMSQGYPGELFF.

The genes are TRBV2 and TRBJ1-2, with TRBD1 identical over 7 bases. Germline V gene sequence: CDR1 SNHLY, CDR2 FYNNEI. Trimming at V came to 8 bases and at J to 0 bases, leaving 9 bases not matched to a gene. The CDR3 totals 15 residues. The chain's CDR3 is CASVAQGSANYGYTF. The CDR3 coding sequence is TGTGCCAGCGTGGCACAGGGGTCAGCTAACTATGGCTACACCTTC.

The chain links TRBV4-3 to TRBJ2-3; D is perhaps TRBD1 (6 bases). V lost 8 bases and J lost 2, with 11 bases in between. Germline CDR1 LGHNA, CDR2 YSLEER. The CDR3 is 13 amino acids. The CDR3: CASQGRNTDTQYF. CDR3 coding DNA: TGCGCCAGCCAGGGGAGAAACACAGATACGCAGTATTTT.

This chain links TRBV5-6 with TRBJ1-2, with unresolved D. The germline CDR1 and CDR2 sequences are SGHDT and YYEEEE. The V and J ends lost 1 base and 4 bases respectively, with 11 bases between them. This CDR3 region has 14 residues. The CDR3 here is CASSLLMESYGYTF. The CDR3 DNA reads as TGTGCCAGCAGCTTGCTGATGGAGTCCTATGGCTACACCTTC.

Only one count was recorded for this clone. The gene calls are TRBV7-2 and TRBJ2-7; a possible D gene is TRBD1 (6 bases). Trimming left V 8 bases short and J 1 base short, with 12 bases between. Germline loops: CDR1 SGHTA, CDR2 FQGNSA. This CDR3 spans 13 amino acids. The CDR3 coding sequence is TGTGCCAGCGGAGTAGGGGGTTCCTACGAGCAGTACTTC. Its protein is CASGVGGSYEQYF.

This clone showed up just a few times. This sequence joins TRBV5-6 and TRBJ1-3; D may be TRBD1 (5 bases). The germline V gene has CDR1 SGHDT and CDR2 YYEEEE. This CDR3 is 14 amino acids long. The V end was cut by 4 bases, the J end by 4 bases, with 12 bases between. The CDR3 sequence is CASSLQGGGNTIYF. The CDR3 region has the DNA TGTGCCAGCAGCCTCCAGGGTGGGGGAAACACCATATATTTT.

The chain uses TRBV24-1 and TRBJ2-3; D is uncertain. Germline V gene lookup returns CDR1 KGHDR and CDR2 SFDVKD. Trimming stripped 4 bases from V and 0 bases from J, with 7 bases between. The CDR3 extends over 14 amino acids. The DNA of the CDR3 is TGTGCCACCAGTGACCCCTTAAGCACAGATACGCAGTATTTT. Translated: CATSDPLSTDTQYF.

V is TRBV5-4 and J is TRBJ2-1; 8 positions agree with TRBD1. CDR1 is SGHNT and CDR2 is YYREEE in the germline V gene (reference sequence). This CDR3 comprises 15 residues. V trimming: 4 bases; J trimming: 4 bases; junction bases outside the gene matches: 7. The CDR3 sequence: CASSTRDRSYNEQFF. DNA for the CDR3: TGTGCCAGCAGCACCCGGGACAGGAGTTACAATGAGCAGTTCTTC.

The J gene is TRBJ2-7, the V gene TRBV27; tentative D call: TRBD1 (6 bases). Per the germline V gene, CDR1 is MNHEY and CDR2 is SMNVEV (reference sequence). Between the trimmed V and J ends, which lost 2 bases and 5 bases, there was a span of 19 bases. The CDR3 covers 16 residues. The CDR3 region has the DNA TGTGCCAGCAGTTTAACAACAGGGTCGCTTAAAGACGAGCAGTACTTC. Its translation: CASSLTTGSLKDEQYF.

This sequence joins TRBV7-3 and TRBJ2-2; 11 positions match TRBD2. Trimming at V came to 5 bases and at J to 4 bases, leaving 3 bases not matched to a gene. This CDR3 region has 15 residues. Germline CDR1 SGHTA, CDR2 FQGTGA. The CDR3 sequence is CASSPTSGSTGELFF. The CDR3 DNA reads as TGTGCCAGCAGCCCCACTAGCGGGAGCACCGGGGAGCTGTTTTTT.

J is TRBJ2-7 and V is TRBV3-1 (or the pseudogene TRBV3-2), with D possibly TRBD2 on 5 matching bases. The germline V gene encodes CDR1 LGHDT and CDR2 YNNKEL (reference sequence). The CDR3 is 15 residues long. Between the trimmed V and J ends, which lost 1 base and 3 bases, there was a span of 13 bases. CDR3 bases: TGTGCCAGCAGCCAAGGCGCTAGCCGGCTCTACGAGCAGTACTTC. This translates into CASSQGASRLYEQYF.